This T cell receptor beta chain was documented in a study of T-cell reconstitution after alpha-beta-depleted transplantation in children. As it was prepared, the TCRbeta library received unique molecular identifiers. In TCRdb, the PCR reads were re-called with MiXCR into one record per CDR3 protein. The table lists about 400,000 distinct CDR3 sequences, around 20% of them singletons. The length of the CDR3 is 17 residues. V was clipped by 5 bases and J by 4 bases; unmatched bases: 9. Germline CDR1 reads MNHEY; CDR2 reads SVGEGT. The V gene is TRBV6-2 or TRBV6-3, the J gene TRBJ2-7; 15 bases map to TRBD2. Here the sequenced sample was PBMCs from the stem cell graft donor, taken from the stem cell graft. The receptor was isolated from a human donor who donated a stem cell graft to a child with acute myeloid leukemia. The chain's CDR3 is CASSQPGLAGGSYEQYF. Written as DNA, the CDR3 is TGTGCCAGCAGTCAACCGGGACTAGCGGGAGGAAGTTACGAGCAGTACTTC.